At least ten counts were recorded for the clone carrying this T cell receptor beta chain. Its antigen is still unknown. This CDR3 is 18 amino acids long. From germline, CDR1 is SGHRS and CDR2 YFSETQ. The ends lost 0 bases at V and 0 bases at J; junction bases unmatched: 10. One entry per CDR3 protein, called by TCRdb with MiXCR from the 5' RACE reads. The sample consists of approximately 100,000 distinct CDR3 sequences, 3% to 4% of them appearing once. The data belong to a study of neurological immune-mediated disorders. General study results and limits: HTLV-1-associated myelopathy had the most TCR clonal expansion, and multiple sclerosis had the least, less than healthy controls. One related-CDR3 cluster, which may be a signature, held the repertoires of 18 of 34 multiple sclerosis patients after phylogenetic grouping.

Material: PBMCs. The TCR originated in a woman younger than 35 with multiple sclerosis. The chain carries TRBV5-1 and TRBJ1-2; 8 nucleotides line up with TRBD1. CDR3 DNA: TGCGCCAGCAGCTTGGCCCCGGGACAGGCTGGAGCTAACTATGGCTACACCTTC. It encodes CASSLAPGQAGANYGYTF.